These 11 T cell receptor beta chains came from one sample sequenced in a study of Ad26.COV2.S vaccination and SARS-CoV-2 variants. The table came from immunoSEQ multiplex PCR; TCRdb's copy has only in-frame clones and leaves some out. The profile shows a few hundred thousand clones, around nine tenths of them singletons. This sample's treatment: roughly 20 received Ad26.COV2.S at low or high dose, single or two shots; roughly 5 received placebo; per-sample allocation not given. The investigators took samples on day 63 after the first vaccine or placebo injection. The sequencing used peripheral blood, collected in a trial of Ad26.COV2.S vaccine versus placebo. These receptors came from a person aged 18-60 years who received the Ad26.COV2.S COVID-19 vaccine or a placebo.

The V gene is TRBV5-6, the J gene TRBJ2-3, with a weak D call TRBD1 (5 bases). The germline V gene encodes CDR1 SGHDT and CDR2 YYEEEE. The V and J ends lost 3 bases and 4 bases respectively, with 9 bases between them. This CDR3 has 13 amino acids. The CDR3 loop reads CASSSMGPDTQYF. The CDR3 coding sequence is TGTGCCAGCAGCTCAATGGGGCCAGATACGCAGTATTTT.

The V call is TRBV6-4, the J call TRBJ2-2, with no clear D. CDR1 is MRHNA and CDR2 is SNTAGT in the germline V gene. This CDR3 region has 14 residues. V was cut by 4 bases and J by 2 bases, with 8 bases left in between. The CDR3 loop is CASSVARNTGELFF. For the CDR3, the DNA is TGTGCCAGCAGTGTGGCCCGAAACACCGGGGAGCTGTTTTTT.

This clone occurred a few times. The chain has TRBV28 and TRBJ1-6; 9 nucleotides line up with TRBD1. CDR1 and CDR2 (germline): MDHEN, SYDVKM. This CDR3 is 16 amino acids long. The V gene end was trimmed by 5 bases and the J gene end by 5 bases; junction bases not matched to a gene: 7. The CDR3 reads CASSRRQGGNNSPLHF. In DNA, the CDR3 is TGTGCCAGCAGTCGAAGACAGGGGGGAAATAATTCACCCCTCCACTTT. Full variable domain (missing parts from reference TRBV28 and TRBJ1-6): DVKVTQSSRYLVKRTGEKVFLECVQDMDHENMFWYRQDPGLGLRLIYFSYDVKMKEKGDIPEGYSVSREKKERFSLILESASTNQTSMYLCASSRRQGGNNSPLHFGNGTRLTVT.

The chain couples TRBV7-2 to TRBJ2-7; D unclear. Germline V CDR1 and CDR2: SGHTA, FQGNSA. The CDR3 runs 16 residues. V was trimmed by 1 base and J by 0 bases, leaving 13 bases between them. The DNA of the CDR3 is TGTGCCAGCAGCTTAGTGGGCGAGGTGACCTCCTACGAGCAGTACTTC. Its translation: CASSLVGEVTSYEQYF.

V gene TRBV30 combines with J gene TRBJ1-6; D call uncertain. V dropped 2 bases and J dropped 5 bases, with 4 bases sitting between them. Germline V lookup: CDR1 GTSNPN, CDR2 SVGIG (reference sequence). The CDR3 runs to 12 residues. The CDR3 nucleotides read TGTGCCTGGAGTTTTAATAATTCACCCCTCCACTTT. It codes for CAWSFNNSPLHF.

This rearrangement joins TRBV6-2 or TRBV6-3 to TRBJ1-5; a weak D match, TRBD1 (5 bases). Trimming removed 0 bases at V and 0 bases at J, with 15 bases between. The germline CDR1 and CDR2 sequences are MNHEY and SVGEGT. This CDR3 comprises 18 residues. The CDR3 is CASSYSTGDLYSNQPQHF. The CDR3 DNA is TGTGCCAGCAGTTACTCGACCGGGGACCTATATAGCAATCAGCCCCAGCATTTT.

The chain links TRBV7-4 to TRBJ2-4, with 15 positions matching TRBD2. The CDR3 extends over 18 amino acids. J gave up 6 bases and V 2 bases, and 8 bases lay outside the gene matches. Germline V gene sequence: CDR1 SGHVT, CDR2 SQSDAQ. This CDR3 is CASSLSPGTSGGRNIQYF. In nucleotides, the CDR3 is TGTGCCAGCAGCTTAAGCCCCGGGACTAGCGGGGGGCGAAACATTCAGTACTTC. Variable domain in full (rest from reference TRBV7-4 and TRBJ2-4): GAGVSQSPRYKVAKRGRDVALRCDSISGHVTLYWYRQTLGQGSEVLTYSQSDAQRDKSGRPSGRFSAERPERSVSTLKIQRTEQGDSAVYLCASSLSPGTSGGRNIQYFGAGTRLSVL.

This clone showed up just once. The CDR3 sequence: CASSPGANYGYTF. CDR3 in DNA: TGTGCCAGCAGCCCAGGAGCTAACTATGGCTACACCTTC. The rearrangement uses TRBV5-6 and TRBJ1-2, with unresolved D. V gave up 4 bases and J gave up 0 bases, with 7 bases separating them. This CDR3 has 13 residues. From germline, CDR1 is SGHDT and CDR2 YYEEEE. Full variable domain (missing parts from reference TRBV5-6 and TRBJ1-2): DAGVTQSPTHLIKTRGQQVTLRCSPKSGHDTVSWYQQALGQGPQFIFQYYEEEERQRGNFPDRFSGHQFPNYSSELNVNALLLGDSALYLCASSPGANYGYTFGSGTRLTVV.

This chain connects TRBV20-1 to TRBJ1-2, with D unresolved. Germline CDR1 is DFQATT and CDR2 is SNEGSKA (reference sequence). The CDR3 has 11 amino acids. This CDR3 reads CGCMANYGYTF. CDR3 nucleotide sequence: TGCGGGTGTATGGCTAACTATGGCTACACCTTC.

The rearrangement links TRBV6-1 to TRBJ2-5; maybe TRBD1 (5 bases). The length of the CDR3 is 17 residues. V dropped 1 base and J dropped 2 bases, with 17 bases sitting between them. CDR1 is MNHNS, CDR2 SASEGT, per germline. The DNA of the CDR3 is TGTGCCAGCAGTGAAGAGCGTGGGGCTCCTGGGCAAGAGACCCAGTACTTC. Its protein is CASSEERGAPGQETQYF.

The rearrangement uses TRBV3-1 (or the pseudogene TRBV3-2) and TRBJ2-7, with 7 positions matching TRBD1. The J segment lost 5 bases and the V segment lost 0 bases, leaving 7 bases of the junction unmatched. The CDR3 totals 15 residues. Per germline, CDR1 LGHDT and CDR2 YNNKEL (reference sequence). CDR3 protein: CASSQDRQGDHEQYF. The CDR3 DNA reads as TGTGCCAGCAGCCAAGATCGGCAGGGGGACCACGAGCAGTACTTC.